This T cell receptor (beta chain) was sequenced in a study of blood T cell repertoires in COVID-19. Background on the study: Donors in the United States, Italy and Spain gave samples during acute or convalescent COVID-19.

The CDR3 has 14 residues. Germline V gene data show CDR1 as SEHNR and CDR2 as FQNEAQ (reference sequence). The junction had 4 bases not matched to a gene; V was cut back by 5 bases and J by 2 bases. This clone was picked up many times. Authors' analysis steps: For nucleated cells, counts were estimated from reference gene primer amplification. Profiled with immunoSEQ multiplex PCR; TCRdb holds only in-frame clones, not every one. V and J calls and clone size are as listed in that table; D and trimming were resolved from the DNA. Of 200,000 to 250,000 clones listed, approximately 84% are singletons. Across about two dozen US areas, participants ranged in age from about 18 to 90 years. Participants had their cohort set by participant-reported clinical history.

Input material: PBMCs or T cells enriched from blood (not recorded which). This clonotype originated in a man in his forties who had recovered from COVID-19. This chain connects TRBV7-9 to TRBJ2-5; TRBD1 agrees at 8 bases. The CDR3 is CASSHQGAQETQYF. DNA for the CDR3: TGTGCCAGCAGCCACCAGGGGGCTCAAGAGACCCAGTACTTC.